This is a list of T cell receptor beta chains from one sample in a study of cytomegalovirus exposure and HLA in healthy donors. TCRdb's table, derived via immunoSEQ multiplex PCR, lists solely in-frame clones and lacks some. The sample contains roughly 100,000 clones, 76% of which appear only once. The sequencing input was PBMCs. These receptors originate from a woman aged 18-29 years in good health and CMV-seropositive. Both conserved end residues are part of each CDR3. A D gene is named only where the DNA matches it firmly. Size tells how often a clone was seen (once, few, many) or the class of an expanded clone, and some rows leave it out.

TRBJ2-7,TRBD1,NA,TRBV5-1,CASSPDRQSYEQYF,TGCGCCAGCAGCCCGGACAGGCAATCCTACGAGCAGTACTTC
TRBJ1-4,TRBD1,few,TRBV30,CAWSATGTGSEKLFF,TGTGCCTGGAGTGCCACCGGGACAGGGAGCGAAAAACTGTTTTTT
TRBJ1-2,TRBD1,NA,TRBV5-1,CASSALGGGYGYTF,TGCGCCAGCAGCGCTTTAGGGGGCGGCTATGGCTACACCTTC
TRBJ2-7,TRBD1,NA,TRBV11-1,CASTERGPAYEQYF,TGTGCCAGCACCGAAAGGGGGCCCGCCTACGAGCAGTACTTC
TRBJ1-2,NA,NA,TRBV10-3,CAISEGGQNYGYTF,TGTGCCATCAGTGAAGGAGGACAGAACTATGGCTACACCTTC
TRBJ2-5,TRBD1,many,TRBV15,CATSTGQGEETQYF,TGTGCCACCAGCACCGGGCAGGGGGAAGAGACCCAGTACTTC
TRBJ2-1,TRBD2,once,TRBV11-3,CASSSKTSGNALQFF,TGTGCCAGCAGCTCGAAGACTAGCGGGAACGCACTCCAGTTCTTC
TRBJ2-3,NA,NA,TRBV5-4,CASSPGTLPTDTQYF,TGTGCCAGCAGCCCCGGGACTCTCCCCACAGATACGCAGTATTTT
TRBJ1-1,NA,NA,TRBV27,CASSRGGGTEAFF,TGTGCCAGCAGCCGGGGGGGTGGCACTGAAGCTTTCTTT
TRBJ2-7,TRBD2,few,TRBV7-2,CASSLWLADYEQYF,TGTGCCAGCAGCTTATGGCTAGCGGATTACGAGCAGTACTTC
TRBJ2-1,NA,once,TRBV9,CASSPLGLSNEQFF,TGTGCCAGCAGCCCCCTCGGACTATCCAATGAGCAGTTCTTC
TRBJ1-5,NA,NA,TRBV19,CASSLQRQTRDQPQHF,TGTGCCAGTAGCCTCCAAAGACAGACCAGAGATCAGCCCCAGCATTTT
TRBJ2-1,NA,NA,TRBV4-3,CASSQDPLPGDEQFF,TGCGCCAGCAGCCAAGATCCTCTCCCAGGGGATGAGCAGTTCTTC
TRBJ2-1,TRBD1,NA,TRBV6-5,CASKNDRGHHNEQFF,TGTGCCAGCAAAAACGACAGGGGACATCACAATGAGCAGTTCTTC
TRBJ2-5,TRBD1,NA,TRBV5-1,CASSFTGEQVTQYF,TGCGCCAGCAGCTTCACAGGGGAGCAGGTGACCCAGTACTTC
TRBJ1-1,NA,NA,TRBV5-4,CASSNRSGGNTEAFF,TGTGCCAGCAGCAACCGATCGGGAGGGAACACTGAAGCTTTCTTT
TRBJ1-6,NA,once,TRBV6-5,CASSYFGGRSPLHF,TGTGCCAGCAGTTACTTCGGGGGGAGATCACCCCTCCACTTT
TRBJ2-7,TRBD2,few,TRBV6-5,CASSPGGYEQYF,TGTGCCAGCAGCCCGGGGGGCTACGAGCAGTACTTC
TRBJ2-7,TRBD1,NA,TRBV11-2,CASSPIRRQGIPYEQYF,TGTGCCAGCAGTCCTATCCGGCGACAGGGTATCCCCTACGAGCAGTACTTC
TRBJ1-1,NA,NA,TRBV13,CASSSGRGHRNTEAFF,TGTGCCAGCAGCTCAGGGCGGGGTCATAGGAACACTGAAGCTTTCTTT
TRBJ2-6,TRBD1,NA,TRBV28,CASSSTGDSGANVLTF,TGTGCCAGCAGTTCTACAGGGGACTCTGGGGCCAACGTCCTGACTTTC
TRBJ2-7,TRBD2,NA,TRBV9,CASSVTAGGTANYEQYF,TGTGCCAGCAGCGTCACTGCGGGGGGGACAGCCAACTACGAGCAGTACTTC
TRBJ2-6,NA,NA,TRBV6-1,CASSGTLHSGANVLTF,TGTGCCAGCAGTGGGACACTACACTCTGGGGCCAACGTCCTGACTTTC